The 31 T cell receptor beta chains reported below all come from one sample, sequenced in a study of a mutant IDH1 vaccine in newly diagnosed glioma. The method was immunoSEQ multiplex PCR; TCRdb's version includes in-frame clones alone and lacks a portion of them. The sample holds over 55,000 clones, around nine tenths seen once. Documented time point: week 11, during vaccination. Each vaccine dose was 300 ug of mutant IDH1 20-mer peptide, with topical imiquimod. The antigens for these receptors are not known. This specimen consisted of PBMCs, obtained from a glioma patient whose treatment included an IDH1 peptide vaccine. The receptors originated from a man aged 40-50 years with glioma.

The rearrangement links TRBV5-1 to TRBJ2-6; D unclear. Trimming cost V 0 bases and J 1 base, with 5 bases left between them. This CDR3 has 15 residues. Germline loops: CDR1 SGHRS, CDR2 YFSETQ. As DNA, the CDR3 is TGCGCCAGCAGCTTGGATGGGTCTGGGGCCAACGTCCTGACTTTC. Translating gives CASSLDGSGANVLTF.

The chain joins TRBV6-1 to TRBJ1-5; TRBD1 is a possible D gene (5 bases). This CDR3 contains 15 residues. V lost 5 bases and J 4 bases, leaving 15 bases between the germline ends. The germline gives CDR1 MNHNS, CDR2 SASEGT. CDR3 residues: CASSPTRGANQPQHF. The CDR3 DNA is TGTGCCAGCAGTCCTACCCGAGGGGCTAATCAGCCCCAGCATTTT.

This clone was observed once. J is TRBJ2-5 and V is TRBV9; possible D gene TRBD1, 6 bases. The CDR3 spans 15 residues. Per germline, CDR1 SGDLS and CDR2 YYNGEE. V lost 4 bases to trimming and J lost 0 bases, with 13 bases between them. Here the CDR3 DNA reads TGTGCCAGCAGCAAAGGGTGGACAGACCAAGAGACCCAGTACTTC. It encodes CASSKGWTDQETQYF.

The chain employs TRBV19 and TRBJ2-5; D gene ambiguous. V dropped 5 bases and J dropped 2 bases, with 6 bases sitting between them. The CDR3 totals 12 residues. Looked up from germline, CDR1 is LNHDA and CDR2 is SQIVND (reference sequence). In DNA form, the CDR3 reads TGTGCCAGTAGTGTGGGGCAAGAGACCCAGTACTTC. This gives the protein CASSVGQETQYF. The entire variable domain, with the rest obtained from reference TRBV19 and TRBJ2-5, is as follows: DGGITQSPKYLFRKEGQNVTLSCEQNLNHDAMYWYRQDPGQGLRLIYYSQIVNDFQKGDIAEGYSVSREKKESFPLTVTSAQKNPTAFYLCASSVGQETQYFGPGTRLLVL.

This clone turned up a few times. The V and J genes are TRBV25-1 and TRBJ1-6; D is undetermined. Trimming shortened V by 1 base and J by 10 bases, and 8 bases separated the two germline ends. The CDR3 is 13 residues long. The germline V gene encodes CDR1 MGHDK and CDR2 SYGVNS. CDR3 loop: CASSESSTSPLHF. DNA for the CDR3: TGTGCCAGCAGTGAATCTAGTACCTCACCCCTCCACTTT.

V usage is TRBV19 and J usage is TRBJ2-3, with a possible D match to TRBD1 (5 bases). Germline CDR1 and CDR2: LNHDA and SQIVND (reference sequence). Trimming left V 5 bases short and J 4 bases short, with 16 bases between. CDR3 length: 15 amino acids. The CDR3 region is CASSPDTTGADTQYF. As DNA, the CDR3 is TGTGCCAGTAGTCCTGACACCACAGGCGCAGATACGCAGTATTTT.

The genes are TRBV7-7 and TRBJ2-1; D might be TRBD1 (5 bases). Trimming took off 5 bases at V and 1 base at J, with 9 bases between the two ends. From germline, CDR1 is SSHAT and CDR2 FNYEAQ (reference sequence). The CDR3 runs 14 residues. In DNA, the CDR3 is TGTGCCAGCAGCAGGGGCCAGTCCTACAATGAGCAGTTCTTC. This translates into CASSRGQSYNEQFF.

V and J are TRBV6-6 and TRBJ1-1, with TRBD1 matching 7 bases. In germline, CDR1 is MNHNY, CDR2 SVGAGI (reference sequence). CDR3 length equals 14 residues. The V gene end was trimmed by 6 bases and the J gene end by 3 bases; junction bases not matched to a gene: 7. CDR3 DNA sequence: TGTGCCAGCAGGGAGGGGGCTCAGGACACTGAAGCTTTCTTT. The encoded protein is CASREGAQDTEAFF.

The rearrangement links TRBV2 to TRBJ1-1, with D unresolved. Germline V gene lookup returns CDR1 SNHLY and CDR2 FYNNEI. The V and J ends lost 7 bases and 5 bases respectively, with 17 bases between them. CDR3 length: 14 amino acids. The CDR3 spells CASNGGVFGTEAFF. The CDR3 coding sequence is TGTGCCAGCAACGGCGGGGTTTTCGGTACTGAAGCTTTCTTT.

The V call is TRBV21-1, the J call TRBJ1-2. TRBV21-1 is noted as a pseudogene. The CDR3 has 15 residues. CDR3 DNA: TGTGCCAGCAGCAAAGGGTGGTCGGAAAACTATGGCTACACCTTC. Its translation: CASSKGWSENYGYTF.

The genes are TRBV29-1 and TRBJ2-6; D gene unclear. V lost 7 bases and J lost 3, with 7 bases in between. Germline assignment: CDR1 SQVTM and CDR2 ANQGSEA. CDR3 length: 12 residues. CDR3 loop: CSAEGGANVLTF. CDR3 bases: TGCAGCGCCGAAGGTGGGGCCAACGTCCTGACTTTC.

The chain combines TRBV19 with TRBJ2-1, with a weak D call TRBD1 (6 bases). With 7 bases removed from V and 4 bases from J, the gap between germline ends came to 17 bases. CDR3 length: 15 amino acids. The V gene's germline CDR1 is LNHDA and CDR2 SQIVND (reference sequence). The CDR3 spells CASNAARGVYNEQFF. In nucleotides, the CDR3 is TGTGCCAGTAACGCTGCCAGGGGTGTATACAATGAGCAGTTCTTC.

The chain carries TRBV28 and TRBJ1-1; D uncertain. Germline lookup yields CDR1 MDHEN and CDR2 SYDVKM. The CDR3 totals 13 residues. The germline V and J ends were trimmed by 4 bases and 3 bases, with 9 bases remaining between them. CDR3 in amino acids: CASSSQPYTEAFF. In DNA form, the CDR3 reads TGTGCCAGCAGTTCTCAACCCTACACTGAAGCTTTCTTT.

This clone was observed a few times. The chain couples TRBV4-1 to TRBJ2-1, with 11 bases aligning to TRBD2. With V trimmed by 1 base and J by 13 bases, 18 bases remained unmatched. CDR1 is MGHRA and CDR2 is YSYEKL in the germline V gene. CDR3 length: 18 amino acids. In nucleotides, the CDR3 is TGCGCCAGCAGCCAAGGTCTTAGTACACTAGCGGGAGTATCGTTACAGTTCTTC. Amino acids: CASSQGLSTLAGVSLQFF.

CDR3 sequence: CASSQERVGGYTF. CDR3 DNA sequence: TGTGCCAGCAGCCAAGAGCGGGTAGGAGGCTACACCTTC. V and J are TRBV14 and TRBJ1-2; D gene uncertain. This CDR3 has 13 amino acids. The ends were cut back, 0 bases at V and 8 bases at J, with 10 bases in the middle. Germline V gives CDR1 SGHDN, CDR2 FVKESK.

This chain joins TRBV7-8 and TRBJ1-4; tentatively, D is TRBD1 (6 bases). The CDR3 has 15 residues. The germline V and J ends were trimmed by 4 bases and 5 bases, with 14 bases remaining between them. Germline values: CDR1 SGHVS, CDR2 FQNEAQ. The CDR3 nucleotides are TGTGCCAGCAGCTATATCGGACAGAACAATGAAAAACTGTTTTTT. Its protein is CASSYIGQNNEKLFF.

The rearrangement uses TRBV7-2 and TRBJ2-5; 9 positions agree with TRBD2. The germline CDR1 and CDR2 sequences are SGHTA and FQGNSA. The CDR3 runs to 17 residues. V gave up 5 bases and J gave up 4 bases; unmatched junction bases: 14. Here the CDR3 DNA reads TGTGCCAGCAGCCCGGGCGGGGGGGATAGATTTCGAGAGACCCAGTACTTC. Translating it yields CASSPGGGDRFRETQYF. The entire variable domain, with the rest obtained from reference TRBV7-2 and TRBJ2-5, is as follows: GAGVSQSPSNKVTEKGKDVELRCDPISGHTALYWYRQSLGQGLEFLIYFQGNSAPDKSGLPSDRFSAERTGGSVSTLTIQRTQQEDSAVYLCASSPGGGDRFRETQYFGPGTRLLVL.

V usage is TRBV28 and J usage is TRBJ1-2, with D unresolved. Trimming cost V 6 bases and J 8 bases, with 7 bases left between them. CDR1 and CDR2 from the germline V gene are MDHEN and SYDVKM. The CDR3 is made up of 10 amino acids. The DNA of the CDR3 is TGTGCCAGCAGGGACGGGGGCTACACCTTC. Translation: CASRDGGYTF.

The rearrangement joins TRBV4-3 to TRBJ2-3, with no clear D. The ends were cut back, 4 bases at V and 0 bases at J, with 11 bases in the middle. The CDR3 consists of 15 residues. The germline CDR1 and CDR2 sequences are LGHNA and YSLEER. Written as DNA, the CDR3 is TGCGCCAGCAGCCCATCGGTCACTAGCACAGATACGCAGTATTTT. Translating it yields CASSPSVTSTDTQYF.

The gene calls are TRBV28 and TRBJ2-7, with a tentative D call TRBD2 (6 bases). CDR1 MDHEN and CDR2 SYDVKM come from the germline V gene. The V end was cut by 2 bases, the J end by 3 bases, with 8 bases between. CDR3 length: 13 amino acids. The CDR3 sequence: CASSLGTHYEQYF. The CDR3, as DNA: TGTGCCAGCAGTTTAGGGACTCACTACGAGCAGTACTTC.

The gene calls are TRBV11-2 and TRBJ2-7; maybe TRBD2 (5 bases). The CDR3 loop spans 15 amino acids. V lost 5 bases to trimming and J lost 2 bases, with 16 bases between them. Per germline, CDR1 SGHAT and CDR2 FQNNGV. CDR3 amino acids: CASSRIEGRTYEQYF. Written as DNA, the CDR3 is TGTGCCAGCAGCCGAATTGAGGGCCGCACCTACGAGCAGTACTTC.

The CDR3, as DNA: TGCGCCAGCAGCCCCGGGACACTCTACGAGCAGTACGTC. It yields the protein CASSPGTLYEQYV. The chain couples TRBV5-1 to TRBJ2-7, with TRBD1 as a possible D gene (6 bases). Germline V gene lookup returns CDR1 SGHRS and CDR2 YFSETQ. The CDR3 is made up of 13 amino acids. V was pared by 4 bases and J by 3 bases, with 11 bases between.

This chain links TRBV7-2 with TRBJ1-2; D is perhaps TRBD1 (5 bases). Germline values: CDR1 SGHTA, CDR2 FQGNSA. This CDR3 is 12 amino acids long. V was trimmed by 3 bases and J by 8 bases, leaving 10 bases between them. CDR3: CASSFWGVGYTF. The CDR3 bases are TGTGCCAGCAGCTTCTGGGGGGTCGGCTACACCTTC.

The chain combines TRBV6-1 with TRBJ1-6; 7 bases align to TRBD1. CDR1 and CDR2 (germline): MNHNS, SASEGT. V dropped 4 bases and J dropped 7; count of bases not matched to a gene: 7. This CDR3 spans 15 amino acids. The CDR3 is CASSAWDSDNSPLHF. In nucleotides, the CDR3 is TGTGCCAGCAGTGCTTGGGACAGTGACAATTCACCCCTCCACTTT.

V and J are TRBV11-3 and TRBJ2-3; 12 positions agree with TRBD2. Germline V lookup: CDR1 SGHNT, CDR2 YENEEA. The CDR3 totals 16 residues. After removal of 6 bases from V and 2 bases from J, the junction contained 6 bases not matched to a gene. The CDR3 protein is CASSVGTSGYTDTQYF. CDR3 in DNA: TGTGCCAGCAGTGTTGGGACTAGCGGGTACACAGATACGCAGTATTTT.

This rearrangement joins TRBV18 to TRBJ2-3; D is possibly TRBD2 (6 bases). This CDR3 is 14 amino acids long. Germline lookup yields CDR1 KGHSH and CDR2 LQKENI. Trimming removed 6 bases from V and 5 bases from J, with 15 bases in between. The CDR3 nucleotides read TGTGCCAGCTCTCGGGGGAGTTCGGGAGATACGCAGTATTTT. Amino acid sequence: CASSRGSSGDTQYF.

The chain has TRBV18 and TRBJ2-3; 11 bases align to TRBD2. V was clipped by 4 bases and J by 5 bases; unmatched bases: 8. The CDR3 is 16 amino acids. From germline, CDR1 is KGHSH and CDR2 LQKENI. CDR3 region: CASSRRSGGGEDTQYF. In DNA, the CDR3 is TGTGCCAGCTCACGACGTAGCGGGGGGGGAGAAGATACGCAGTATTTT. The variable domain in full, with the rest retrieved from reference TRBV18 and TRBJ2-3, is NAGVMQNPRHLVRRRGQEARLRCSPMKGHSHVYWYRQLPEEGLKFMVYLQKENIIDESGMPKERFSAEFPKEGPSILRIQQVVRGDSAAYFCASSRRSGGGEDTQYFGPGTRLTVL.

The chain combines TRBV6-5 with TRBJ1-4; 11 bases map to TRBD1. V shed 6 bases and J 10 bases; nucleotides not matched to a gene: 1. In germline, CDR1 is MNHEY, CDR2 SVGAGI. The CDR3 spans 12 residues. The DNA of the CDR3 is TGTGCCAGCAGGGGGACAGGGGGAAAACTGTTTTTT. Protein product: CASRGTGGKLFF.

This clone has only a few counts. This rearrangement joins TRBV9 to TRBJ2-2; 8 nucleotides align to TRBD1. V was pared by 4 bases and J by 3 bases, with 8 bases of the junction left unmatched. Germline V lookup: CDR1 SGDLS, CDR2 YYNGEE. This CDR3 spans 16 amino acids. The CDR3 here is CASSTSGTGDTGELFF. Here the CDR3 DNA reads TGTGCCAGCAGCACCTCCGGGACAGGAGACACCGGGGAGCTGTTTTTT.

The chain is built from TRBV6-1 and TRBJ2-7; D is ambiguous. The CDR3 loop spans 13 amino acids. V was trimmed by 5 bases and J by 4 bases, leaving 12 bases between them. The germline CDR1 and CDR2 sequences are MNHNS and SASEGT. The CDR3: CASSKGLIYEQYF. The CDR3, as DNA: TGTGCCAGCAGTAAAGGTCTGATTTACGAGCAGTACTTC.

The rearrangement uses TRBV11-1 and TRBJ2-2; 10 nucleotides line up with TRBD2. Germline CDR1 reads SGHAT; CDR2 reads FQDESV (reference sequence). Trimming took 5 bases from V and 3 from J; bases not matched to a gene: 12. The CDR3 sequence is 18 residues long. The CDR3, as DNA: TGTGCCAGCAGCCGGGGACTAGCGTTTATGAAGGACACCGGGGAGCTGTTTTTT. Amino acids: CASSRGLAFMKDTGELFF. The variable domain in full, completed from reference TRBV11-1 and TRBJ2-2, reads EAEVAQSPRYKITEKSQAVAFWCDPISGHATLYWYRQILGQGPELLVQFQDESVVDDSQLPKDRFSAERLKGVDSTLKIQPAELGDSAMYLCASSRGLAFMKDTGELFFGEGSRLTVL.